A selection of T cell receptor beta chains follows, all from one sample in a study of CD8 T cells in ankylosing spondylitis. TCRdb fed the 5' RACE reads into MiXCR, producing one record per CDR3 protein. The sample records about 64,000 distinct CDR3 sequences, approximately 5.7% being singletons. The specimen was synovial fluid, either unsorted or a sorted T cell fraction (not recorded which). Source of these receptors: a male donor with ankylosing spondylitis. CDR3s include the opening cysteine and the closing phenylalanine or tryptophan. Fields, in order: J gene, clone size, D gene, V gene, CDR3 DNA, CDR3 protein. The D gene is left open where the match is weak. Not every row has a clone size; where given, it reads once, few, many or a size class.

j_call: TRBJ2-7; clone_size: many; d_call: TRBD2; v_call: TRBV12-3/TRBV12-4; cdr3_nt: TGTGCCAGCAGCCCGGGACTACCCTCCTACGAGCAGTACTTC; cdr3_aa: CASSPGLPSYEQYF
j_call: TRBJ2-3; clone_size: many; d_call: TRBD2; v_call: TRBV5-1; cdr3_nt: TGCGCCAGCAGCTTCATTGGACTAGCGGGAACAGATACGCAGTATTTT; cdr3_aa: CASSFIGLAGTDTQYF
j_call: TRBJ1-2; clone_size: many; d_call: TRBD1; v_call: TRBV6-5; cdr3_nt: TGTGCCAGCAGTTACTCGGGACAGAGTGACTATGGCTACACCTTC; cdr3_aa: CASSYSGQSDYGYTF
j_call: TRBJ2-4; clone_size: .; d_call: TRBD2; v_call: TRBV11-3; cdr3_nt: TGTGCCAGCAGCTTAGAGGGGCGGGAGGGCCGTTACATTCAGTACTTC; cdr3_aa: CASSLEGREGRYIQYF
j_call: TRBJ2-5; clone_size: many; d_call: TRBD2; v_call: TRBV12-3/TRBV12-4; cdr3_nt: TGTGCCAGCAGGACGACTAGCGGGGAGACCCAGTACTTC; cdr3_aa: CASRTTSGETQYF
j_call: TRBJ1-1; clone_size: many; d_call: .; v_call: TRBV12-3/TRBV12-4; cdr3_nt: TGTGCCAGCAGGTTACAGGAAACTGGGGCCACTGAAGCTTTCTTT; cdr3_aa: CASRLQETGATEAFF
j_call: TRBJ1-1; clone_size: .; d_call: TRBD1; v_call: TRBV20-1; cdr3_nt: TGCAGTGCTAGGAACCCACAGGGGGCCACTGAAGCTTTCTTT; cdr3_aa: CSARNPQGATEAFF
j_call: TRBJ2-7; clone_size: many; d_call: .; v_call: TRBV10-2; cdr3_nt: TGCGCCAGCAGTGTTGACAACGAGCAGTACTTC; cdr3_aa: CASSVDNEQYF
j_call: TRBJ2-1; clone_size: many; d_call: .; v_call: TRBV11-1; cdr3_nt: TGTGCCAGCAGCTTAATCCCTACGACCTACAATGAGCAGTTCTTC; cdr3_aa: CASSLIPTTYNEQFF
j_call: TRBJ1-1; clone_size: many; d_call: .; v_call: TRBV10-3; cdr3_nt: TGTGCCATCAGTGAAGGTCAGAAGAACACTGAAGCTTTCTTT; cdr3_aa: CAISEGQKNTEAFF
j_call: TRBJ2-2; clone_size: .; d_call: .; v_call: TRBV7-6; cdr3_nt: TGTGCCAGCAGCTCCCGACTAGCCGGGGAGCTGTTTTTT; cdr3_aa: CASSSRLAGELFF
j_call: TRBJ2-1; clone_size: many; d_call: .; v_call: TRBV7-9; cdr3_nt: TGTGCCAGCAGCTTAGTTGTCGGGAGAAACAATGAGCAGTTCTTC; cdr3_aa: CASSLVVGRNNEQFF
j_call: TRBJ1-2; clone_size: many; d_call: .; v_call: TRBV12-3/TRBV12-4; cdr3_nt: TGTGCCAGCAGTTGGAACTCAAAGGGGTATGGCTACACCTTC; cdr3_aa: CASSWNSKGYGYTF
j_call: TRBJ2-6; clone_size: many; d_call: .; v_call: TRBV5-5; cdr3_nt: TGTGCCAGCAGCTTTTATGGGTCTGGGGCCAACGTCCTGACTTTC; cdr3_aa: CASSFYGSGANVLTF
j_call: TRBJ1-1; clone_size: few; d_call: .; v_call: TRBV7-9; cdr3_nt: TGTGCCAGCAGCCGAGGAGGGTTGAGCACTGAAGCTTTCTTT; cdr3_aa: CASSRGGLSTEAFF
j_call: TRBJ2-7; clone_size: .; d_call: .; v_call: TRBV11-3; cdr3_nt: TGTGCCAGCAGCTTAGGTCTCATCATTGGGAGCGAGCAGTACTTC; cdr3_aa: CASSLGLIIGSEQYF
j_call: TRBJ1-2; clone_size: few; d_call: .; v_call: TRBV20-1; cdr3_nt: TGCAGTGCTTCCACCCGGGACGGGGGGTATGGCTACACCTTC; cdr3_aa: CSASTRDGGYGYTF
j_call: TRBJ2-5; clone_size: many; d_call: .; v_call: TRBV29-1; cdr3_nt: TGCAGCTCTGGAGGGGCCTTTAAAGAGACCCAGTACTTC; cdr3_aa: CSSGGAFKETQYF
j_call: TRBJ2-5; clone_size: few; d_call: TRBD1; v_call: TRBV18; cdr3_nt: TGTGCCAGCTCATTGGACAGGCAAGAGCCCCAGTACTTC; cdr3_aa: CASSLDRQEPQYF
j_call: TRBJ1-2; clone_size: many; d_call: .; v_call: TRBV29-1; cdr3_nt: TGCAGCGGGGAAATTAACTATGGCTACACCTTC; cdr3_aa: CSGEINYGYTF
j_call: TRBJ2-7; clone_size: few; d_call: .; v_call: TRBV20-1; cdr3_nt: TGCAGTGTGGGCCAGGGTGGTTACGAGCAGTACTTC; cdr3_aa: CSVGQGGYEQYF
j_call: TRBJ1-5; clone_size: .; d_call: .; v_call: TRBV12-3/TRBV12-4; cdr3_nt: TGTGCCAGCAGCCAATCCAGTGTATGGGGGCCCCAGCATTTT; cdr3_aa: CASSQSSVWGPQHF
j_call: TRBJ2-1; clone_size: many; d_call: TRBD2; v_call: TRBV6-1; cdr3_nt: TGTGCCAGCAGGGGAACTAGCGGGGTAATAGTTGAGCAGTTCTTC; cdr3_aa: CASRGTSGVIVEQFF
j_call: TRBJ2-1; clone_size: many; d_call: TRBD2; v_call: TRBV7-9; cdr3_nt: TGTGCCAGCAGCCCACGGACTAGCGGGAGGGGTGAGCAGTTCTTC; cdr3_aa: CASSPRTSGRGEQFF
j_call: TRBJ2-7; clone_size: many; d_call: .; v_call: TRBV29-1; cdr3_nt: TGCAGCGTTGAAGTGGTTGGCAGTACCTACGAGCAGTACTTC; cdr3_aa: CSVEVVGSTYEQYF
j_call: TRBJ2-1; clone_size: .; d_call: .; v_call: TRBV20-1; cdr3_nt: TGCAGTGCTAGGGACTTCCGCGCCGATGAGCAGTTCTTC; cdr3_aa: CSARDFRADEQFF
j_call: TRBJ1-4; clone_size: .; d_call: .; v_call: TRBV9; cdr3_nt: TGTGCCAGCAGCGTAACTGGGGCTAATGAAAAACTGTTTTTT; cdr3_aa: CASSVTGANEKLFF